A selection of T cell receptor beta chains follows, all from one sample in a study of shared clonotypes between healthy human individuals. Clones were sequenced by immunoSEQ multiplex PCR, and TCRdb holds only the in-frame ones, with some missing. This table holds millions of clones, 85% to 95% found once. The sequenced sample consisted of naive CD4+ T cells sorted from blood. The receptors stem from a man aged 18 to 35 in good health. The CDR3 runs from the conserved cysteine through the conserved F or W. Each record gives: V gene, D gene, J gene, clone size, CDR3 DNA, CDR3 protein. The D gene is left open where the match is weak. The size of a clone is reported for some rows only, either as once, few or many, or as a class for expanded clones.

V gene: TRBV7-2
D gene: TRBD1
J gene: TRBJ1-5
clone size: -
CDR3 DNA: TGTGCCAGCAGCTTAGAGGGACAGGGGTTTCAGCCCCAGCATTTT
CDR3 protein: CASSLEGQGFQPQHF

V gene: TRBV19
D gene: TRBD1
J gene: TRBJ1-4
clone size: -
CDR3 DNA: TGTGCCAGTAGTACGAGGGACAGGGGGCCGTTTAAACTGTTTTTT
CDR3 protein: CASSTRDRGPFKLFF

V gene: TRBV6-1
D gene: TRBD1
J gene: TRBJ1-5
clone size: -
CDR3 DNA: TGTGCCAGCAGACCAGGGACAGCCAATCAGCCCCAGCATTTT
CDR3 protein: CASRPGTANQPQHF

V gene: TRBV5-6
D gene: TRBD2
J gene: TRBJ2-1
clone size: -
CDR3 DNA: TGTGCCAGCAGCCTAGCGGGAGTAAATGAGCAGTTCTTC
CDR3 protein: CASSLAGVNEQFF

V gene: TRBV5-4
D gene: TRBD1
J gene: TRBJ1-1
clone size: -
CDR3 DNA: TGTGCCAGCAGCTTATCAGGGGGTGAAGCTTTCTTT
CDR3 protein: CASSLSGGEAFF

V gene: TRBV5-1
D gene: TRBD1
J gene: TRBJ1-5
clone size: -
CDR3 DNA: TGCGCCAGCAGCTATGACAGGGATCAGCCCCAGCATTTT
CDR3 protein: CASSYDRDQPQHF

V gene: TRBV6-6
D gene: -
J gene: TRBJ1-1
clone size: -
CDR3 DNA: TGTGCCAGCAGTCCGAGCCCGAACACTGAAGCTTTCTTT
CDR3 protein: CASSPSPNTEAFF

V gene: TRBV12-5
D gene: TRBD2
J gene: TRBJ2-1
clone size: once
CDR3 DNA: TGTGCTAGTGGTAAAACCGTAGCGGGTCCGGGTGAGCAGTTCTTC
CDR3 protein: CASGKTVAGPGEQFF

V gene: TRBV6-6
D gene: -
J gene: TRBJ2-7
clone size: -
CDR3 DNA: TGTGCCAGCAGTTACTCTGGAGGCTTGGGCTACGAGCAGTACTTC
CDR3 protein: CASSYSGGLGYEQYF

V gene: TRBV6-5
D gene: -
J gene: TRBJ1-1
clone size: few
CDR3 DNA: TGTGCCAGCAGTTACTCGGCAGGTACACACACTGAAGCTTTCTTT
CDR3 protein: CASSYSAGTHTEAFF

V gene: TRBV9
D gene: -
J gene: TRBJ2-3
clone size: -
CDR3 DNA: TGTGCCAGCAGTCCAGGAGTGGGAGGAAACACAGATACGCAGTATTTT
CDR3 protein: CASSPGVGGNTDTQYF

V gene: TRBV7-9
D gene: -
J gene: TRBJ2-2
clone size: -
CDR3 DNA: TGTGCCAGCAGCTCAGGGAAGGTTGCTCCGGGGGAGCTGTTTTTT
CDR3 protein: CASSSGKVAPGELFF

V gene: TRBV16
D gene: -
J gene: TRBJ1-2
clone size: -
CDR3 DNA: TGTGCCAGCAGCCAAGTTCAGGGTTTAGGCGGCTACACCTTC
CDR3 protein: CASSQVQGLGGYTF

V gene: TRBV15
D gene: -
J gene: TRBJ1-5
clone size: -
CDR3 DNA: TGTGCCACCAGCAGAGATCAAGGGGGAATAGCCCAGCATTTT
CDR3 protein: CATSRDQGGIAQHF

V gene: TRBV11-1
D gene: -
J gene: TRBJ1-2
clone size: -
CDR3 DNA: TGTGCCAGCAGCTTCTCCTCAAACTATGGCTACACCTTC
CDR3 protein: CASSFSSNYGYTF

V gene: TRBV5-1
D gene: -
J gene: TRBJ2-1
clone size: -
CDR3 DNA: TGCGCCAGCAGCTTTCGAGGGGATCTAAATGAGCAGTTCTTC
CDR3 protein: CASSFRGDLNEQFF

V gene: TRBV10-2
D gene: -
J gene: TRBJ1-1
clone size: -
CDR3 DNA: TGCGCCAGCAGTGAGAAAGACAGAAACACTGAAGCTTTCTTT
CDR3 protein: CASSEKDRNTEAFF

V gene: TRBV19
D gene: -
J gene: TRBJ2-7
clone size: once
CDR3 DNA: TGTGCCAGTAGTATTAGTGGAGAGGGCCTTCGGACCTACGAGCAGTACTTC
CDR3 protein: CASSISGEGLRTYEQYF

V gene: TRBV7-9
D gene: TRBD1
J gene: TRBJ2-7
clone size: -
CDR3 DNA: TGTGCCAGCAGCAAATCCGGGACAGGGGCCGAGCAGTACTTC
CDR3 protein: CASSKSGTGAEQYF